The 27 T cell receptor beta chains reported below all come from one sample, sequenced in a study of patients and donors after allogeneic stem cell transplantation. In TCRdb, the RT-PCR reads were re-called with MiXCR into one record per CDR3 protein. Among approximately 250,000 distinct CDR3 sequences listed, roughly 15% were seen once. The sample consisted of blood, either unsorted or a sorted T cell fraction (not recorded which). Source of these receptors: a human donor who was either an allogeneic HSCT recipient or a stem cell or donor lymphocyte infusion donor (not recorded which). It is not recorded whose cells these are; they may come from a transplant donor.

This clonotype appeared many times. The chain links TRBV7-2 to TRBJ1-6, with D maybe TRBD1 (5 bases). The ends were cut back, 2 bases at V and 9 bases at J, with 17 bases in the middle. Germline CDR1 reads SGHTA; CDR2 reads FQGNSA. CDR3 length equals 16 residues. This chain's CDR3 is CASSLSRRQGRSPLHF. As DNA, the CDR3 is TGTGCCAGCAGCTTAAGTAGGCGGCAGGGTCGTTCACCCCTCCACTTT.

The CDR3 reads CASRASSYEQYF. The CDR3 bases are TGTGCCAGCAGGGCCAGCTCCTACGAGCAGTACTTC. The chain combines TRBV11-1 with TRBJ2-7; D remains unclear. In germline, CDR1 is SGHAT, CDR2 FQDESV (reference sequence). V was clipped by 6 bases and J by 0 bases, with 6 bases between them. This CDR3 contains 12 residues.

This rearrangement joins TRBV24-1 to TRBJ1-1; D gene ambiguous. The CDR3 sequence is 13 residues long. Germline-derived CDR1 and CDR2 are KGHDR and SFDVKD. The V end lost 9 bases, the J end lost 6 bases, and 16 bases lay between the germline ends. For the CDR3, the DNA is TGTGCCACCCGAGGGAATCTGCGGGCTGAAGCTTTCTTT. Amino acid sequence: CATRGNLRAEAFF.

This clonotype was counted many times. This chain joins TRBV7-9 and TRBJ1-2, with 8 bases matching TRBD1. Per the germline V gene, CDR1 is SEHNR and CDR2 is FQNEAQ (reference sequence). This CDR3 is built from 16 residues. Germline trimming cut 3 bases from V and 7 bases from J; bases unmatched to any gene: 13. The CDR3 DNA sequence: TGTGCCAGCAGCTTGGGTCTTCAGGGGGCCTCTCTTGGCTACACCTTC. This gives the protein CASSLGLQGASLGYTF. Complete variable domain (other parts from reference TRBV7-9 and TRBJ1-2): DTGVSQNPRHKITKRGQNVTFRCDPISEHNRLYWYRQTLGQGPEFLTYFQNEAQLEKSRLLSDRFSAERPKGSFSTLEIQRTEQGDSAMYLCASSLGLQGASLGYTFGSGTRLTVV.

This chain links TRBV2 with TRBJ1-6; 7 bases line up with TRBD1. Germline assignment: CDR1 SNHLY and CDR2 FYNNEI. After removal of 6 bases from V and 5 bases from J, the junction contained 7 bases not matched to a gene. The CDR3 length is 15 residues. DNA for the CDR3: TGTGCCAGCAGGGTTGACAGGGTTGATAATTCACCCCTCCACTTT. Translated: CASRVDRVDNSPLHF.

The V gene is TRBV6-1, the J gene TRBJ1-2; perhaps TRBD1 as D (6 bases). Germline CDR1 reads MNHNS; CDR2 reads SASEGT. The V end was cut by 6 bases, the J end by 2 bases, with 16 bases between. The CDR3 loop spans 15 amino acids. This CDR3 reads CASSPVGGNNYGYTF. The CDR3 coding sequence is TGTGCCAGCAGCCCAGTCGGGGGCAACAACTATGGCTACACCTTC.

This clonotype was picked up many times. The chain carries TRBV29-1 and TRBJ2-3; D is ambiguous. The length of the CDR3 is 15 residues. The germline V gene has CDR1 SQVTM and CDR2 ANQGSEA. V gave up 0 bases and J gave up 4 bases, with 14 bases separating them. For the CDR3, the DNA is TGCAGCGTTGAAGACACGGTGGCAGTAGCAGATACGCAGTATTTT. It encodes CSVEDTVAVADTQYF.

This chain connects TRBV27 to TRBJ2-5, with 10 nucleotides matching TRBD1. The CDR3 sequence is 15 residues long. In germline, CDR1 is MNHEY, CDR2 SMNVEV (reference sequence). V shed 6 bases and J 5 bases; nucleotides not matched to a gene: 9. CDR3 sequence (DNA): TGTGCCAGCAGCCTCTCGGGACAGGGGAGGGAGACCCAGTACTTC. Its translation is CASSLSGQGRETQYF.

The chain links TRBV18 to TRBJ1-1; 10 positions match TRBD1. The CDR3 is made up of 15 amino acids. The germline V gene encodes CDR1 KGHSH and CDR2 LQKENI. The V and J ends lost 5 bases and 5 bases, in that order; junction bases with no gene match: 8. The CDR3 sequence is CASSDRDRGGTEAFF. The CDR3 bases are TGTGCCAGCTCAGACCGGGACAGGGGTGGAACTGAAGCTTTCTTT. Full variable domain (rest looked up from reference TRBV18 and TRBJ1-1): NAGVMQNPRHLVRRRGQEARLRCSPMKGHSHVYWYRQLPEEGLKFMVYLQKENIIDESGMPKERFSAEFPKEGPSILRIQQVVRGDSAAYFCASSDRDRGGTEAFFGQGTRLTVV.

This clonotype has a count of ten or more. The rearrangement links TRBV7-9 to TRBJ2-3; D not resolved. CDR1 SEHNR and CDR2 FQNEAQ come from the germline V gene (reference sequence). V shed 5 bases and J shed 0 bases, with 9 bases lying between them. CDR3 length: 14 residues. CDR3 coding DNA: TGTGCCAGCAGCCAAGTTTCTAGCACAGATACGCAGTATTTT. It yields the protein CASSQVSSTDTQYF.

This clonotype was seen many times. Sequence at one end of the junction differs from germline and may be a read error. This chain joins TRBV7-7 and TRBJ2-7; TRBD2 agrees at 8 bases. CDR3 length: 15 residues. Germline lookup yields CDR1 SSHAT and CDR2 FNYEAQ (reference sequence). The CDR3 sequence is CASSLAGTSSSEQYF. The CDR3 nucleotides are TGTGCTAGCAGCTTGGCCGGGACTAGTTCTTCCGAGCAGTACTTC.

This clonotype turned up a few times. The gene calls are TRBV6-2 or TRBV6-3 and TRBJ2-3; D may correspond to TRBD1 or TRBD2 (5 bases each). The CDR3 spans 12 residues. Looked up from germline, CDR1 is MNHEY and CDR2 is SVGEGT. The V and J ends lost 3 bases and 6 bases respectively, with 7 bases between them. CDR3 in amino acids: CASSYWGDTQYF. CDR3 sequence (DNA): TGTGCCAGCAGTTATTGGGGGGATACGCAGTATTTT.

The table lists this clonotype with a few counts. The chain combines TRBV4-2 with TRBJ2-2; D is undetermined. Trimming cost V 1 base and J 0 bases, with 12 bases left between them. In germline, CDR1 is LGHNA, CDR2 YNFKEQ. The CDR3 is made up of 17 amino acids. The CDR3 sequence: CASSQVGRRSNTGELFF. The CDR3 bases are TGTGCCAGCAGCCAAGTTGGACGGAGATCGAACACCGGGGAGCTGTTTTTT.

Many counts were recorded for this clonotype. The chain employs TRBV29-1 and TRBJ2-5; 11 bases map to TRBD2. Per the germline V gene, CDR1 is SQVTM and CDR2 is ANQGSEA. V lost 3 bases, J lost 2 bases, and 11 bases stayed unmatched. There are 17 residues in the CDR3. DNA of the CDR3: TGCAGCGTTGAGAAGCTAGCGGGGGGATCCTCACAAGAGACCCAGTACTTC. Translated: CSVEKLAGGSSQETQYF.

This clonotype was observed many times. The V and J genes are TRBV28 and TRBJ1-2; D is uncertain. Germline CDR1 and CDR2: MDHEN and SYDVKM. The CDR3 covers 14 residues. The V and J ends lost 4 bases and 2 bases respectively, with 11 bases between them. In nucleotides, the CDR3 is TGTGCCAGCAGTTACGGGGATTCCAACTATGGCTACACCTTC. Its protein product is CASSYGDSNYGYTF.

In its sample, this clonotype was seen many times. The V and J genes are TRBV12-3 or TRBV12-4 and TRBJ2-5; either TRBD1 or TRBD2 may fit D (5 bases each). Trimming took off 5 bases at V and 6 bases at J, with 16 bases between the two ends. This CDR3 spans 14 amino acids. The CDR3 is CASSLGTLRKTQYF. In DNA form, the CDR3 reads TGTGCCAGCAGTCTCGGGACCCTCCGAAAGACCCAGTACTTC.

This clonotype was counted ten times or more. The rearrangement links TRBV5-1 to TRBJ2-7, with 7 bases identical to TRBD2. The junction had 9 bases not matched to a gene; V was cut back by 4 bases and J by 2 bases. The CDR3 length is 15 residues. Germline CDR1 SGHRS, CDR2 YFSETQ. CDR3 in amino acids: CASSSGGTTTYEQYF. The CDR3, as DNA: TGCGCCAGCAGCAGTGGGGGGACTACGACCTACGAGCAGTACTTC.

This clonotype was picked up many times. This rearrangement joins TRBV28 to TRBJ2-5; no reliable D call. Trimming took off 3 bases at V and 9 bases at J, with 17 bases between the two ends. This CDR3 comprises 14 residues. The germline gives CDR1 MDHEN, CDR2 SYDVKM. The CDR3 coding sequence is TGTGCCAGCAGTTTGGTTGGTAGCCAGGTGTCCCAGTACTTC. Translating it yields CASSLVGSQVSQYF. Together with reference TRBV28 and TRBJ2-5, the CDR3 gives the full variable domain: DVKVTQSSRYLVKRTGEKVFLECVQDMDHENMFWYRQDPGLGLRLIYFSYDVKMKEKGDIPEGYSVSREKKERFSLILESASTNQTSMYLCASSLVGSQVSQYFGPGTRLLVL.

The chain recombines TRBV7-6 with TRBJ2-7; 8 bases fit TRBD2. CDR3 length: 15 amino acids. The germline CDR1 and CDR2 sequences are SGHVS and FNYEAQ. Unmatched junction bases numbered 9, after V lost 3 bases and J lost 5 bases. The CDR3 region is CASSLGAGAAHEQYF. Here the CDR3 DNA reads TGTGCCAGCAGCTTGGGAGCGGGGGCGGCACACGAGCAGTACTTC.

Of note for this clonotype: The junction departs from germline at one end; a sequencing error may be responsible. The chain joins TRBV5-6 to TRBJ1-1, with D unresolved. This CDR3 is built from 12 residues. From germline, CDR1 is SGHDT and CDR2 YYEEEE. The CDR3 spells CASSLPNIEAFF. The CDR3 region has the DNA TGTGCCAGCAGCCTACCGAACATTGAAGCTTTCTTT.

This clonotype was seen a few times. The chain is built from TRBV3-1 and TRBJ1-2; TRBD1 aligns across 8 bases. The germline gives CDR1 LGHDT, CDR2 YNNKEL (reference sequence). The CDR3 totals 15 residues. V was clipped by 1 base and J by 6 bases; unmatched bases: 7. The CDR3 spells CASSQVAGGLDGYTF. Written as DNA, the CDR3 is TGTGCCAGCAGCCAAGTTGCAGGGGGCTTGGATGGCTACACCTTC.

The chain joins TRBV12-3 or TRBV12-4 to TRBJ2-2; D may be TRBD1 (6 bases). The CDR3 contains 14 residues. V lost 7 bases to trimming and J lost 4 bases, with 13 bases between them. The CDR3 is CASTPGHTTGELFF. The CDR3 DNA is TGTGCCAGCACCCCGGGACACACCACCGGGGAGCTGTTTTTT.

The table lists this clonotype with many counts. The gene calls are TRBV12-3 or TRBV12-4 and TRBJ1-2; 8 nucleotides line up with TRBD1. Trimming took 3 bases from V and 4 from J; bases not matched to a gene: 4. The CDR3 contains 14 residues. CDR3 nucleotides: TGTGCCAGCAGTTTGCCCGGACAGGGCTATGGCTACACCTTC. This encodes CASSLPGQGYGYTF.

This clonotype was recorded at least ten times. The rearrangement uses TRBV7-8 and TRBJ1-1, with D possibly matching TRBD1 (5 bases). Germline V gene data show CDR1 as SGHVS and CDR2 as FQNEAQ. The V end was cut by 8 bases, the J end by 4 bases, with 14 bases between. CDR3 size: 13 residues. The CDR3 coding sequence is TGTGCCAGCGGAAACCAGGGTCGCACTGAAGCTTTCTTT. It translates to CASGNQGRTEAFF.

There are a few counts of this clonotype. The chain couples TRBV5-5 to TRBJ1-2; D is unclear. V lost 0 bases and J lost 2, with 11 bases in between. This CDR3 is built from 15 residues. CDR1 is SGHKS and CDR2 is YYEKEE in the germline V gene (reference sequence). Here the CDR3 DNA reads TGTGCCAGCAGCTTGGGTGGGATATCGAACTATGGCTACACCTTC. It is translated as CASSLGGISNYGYTF.

This chain joins TRBV6-2 or TRBV6-3 and TRBJ2-2; TRBD1 matches at 7 bases. The CDR3 is made up of 15 amino acids. Germline V gene sequence: CDR1 MNHEY, CDR2 SVGEGT. Unmatched junction bases numbered 8, after V lost 10 bases and J lost 0 bases. CDR3 sequence (DNA): TGTGCCAACACCCAGGACAGGCCGAACACCGGGGAGCTGTTTTTT. Residues: CANTQDRPNTGELFF.

This clonotype was seen repeatedly, ten times or more. The rearrangement uses TRBV10-3 and TRBJ1-2, with D unclear. V was trimmed by 6 bases and J by 3 bases, leaving 11 bases between them. CDR3 length: 13 amino acids. CDR1 ENHRY and CDR2 SYGVKD come from the germline V gene. The CDR3 here is CAISRDGDYGYTF. In DNA, the CDR3 is TGTGCCATCAGCCGAGACGGGGACTATGGCTACACCTTC.